This T cell receptor (beta chain) came from a study of cytomegalovirus exposure and HLA in healthy donors. As for the study in general: Membership in the Caucasian-associated ancestry cluster was found for 75% to 85% of a few hundred genotyped donors.

The V gene end was trimmed by 1 base and the J gene end by 1 base; junction bases not matched to a gene: 4. The CDR3 sequence is 15 residues long. Looked up from germline, CDR1 is SGHDN and CDR2 is FVKESK. PCR was performed using 60 Vbeta and 13 Jbeta primers. Sequencing was performed with immunoSEQ multiplex PCR; in TCRdb, only in-frame clones are kept and a portion is missing. This sample's table has 30,000 to 35,000 clones. The source material was PBMCs. The genes are TRBV14 and TRBJ2-7; 7 nucleotides agree with TRBD1. The clonotype comes from a man aged 35 to 55 in good health and CMV-seronegative. The CDR3 bases are TGTGCCAGCAGCCAAGTACAGGGGTGGTCCTACGAGCAGTACTTC. This gives the protein CASSQVQGWSYEQYF.